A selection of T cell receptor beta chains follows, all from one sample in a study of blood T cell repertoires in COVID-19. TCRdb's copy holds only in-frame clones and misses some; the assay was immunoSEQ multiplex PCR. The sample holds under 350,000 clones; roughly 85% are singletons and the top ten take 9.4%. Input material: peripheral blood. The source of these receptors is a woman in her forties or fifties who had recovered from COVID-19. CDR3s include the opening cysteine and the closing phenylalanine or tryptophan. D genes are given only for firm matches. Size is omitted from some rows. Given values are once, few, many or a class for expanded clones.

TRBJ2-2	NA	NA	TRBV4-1	CASSQAGLNTGELFF	TGCGCCAGCAGCCAAGCGGGACTTAACACCGGGGAGCTGTTTTTT
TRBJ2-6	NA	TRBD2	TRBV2	CASSEAPPGGAGANVLTF	TGTGCCAGCAGTGAAGCCCCCCCCGGGGGGGCTGGGGCCAACGTCCTGACTTTC
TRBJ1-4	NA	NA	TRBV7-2	CASSWMTAEKLFF	TGTGCCAGCAGCTGGATGACAGCAGAAAAACTGTTTTTT
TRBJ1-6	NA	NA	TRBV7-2	CASSLTETPLHF	TGTGCCAGCAGCTTAACAGAAACACCCCTCCACTTT
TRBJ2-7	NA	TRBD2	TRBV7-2	CASSLLGTSGSEQYF	TGTGCCAGCAGCTTACTGGGGACTAGCGGGAGCGAGCAGTACTTC
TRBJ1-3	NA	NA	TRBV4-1	CASSQDSTASWNTIYF	TGCGCCAGCAGCCAAGATTCTACCGCCTCATGGAACACCATATATTTT
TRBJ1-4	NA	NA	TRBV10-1	CASSFRGTNEKLFF	TGCGCCAGCAGTTTTAGGGGCACTAATGAAAAACTGTTTTTT
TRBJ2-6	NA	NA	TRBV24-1	CATSDFGRGANVLTF	TGTGCCACCAGTGATTTTGGGCGTGGGGCCAACGTCCTGACTTTC
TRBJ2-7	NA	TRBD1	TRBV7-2	CASSLGDRSYEQYF	TGTGCCAGCAGCTTAGGGGACAGATCCTACGAGCAGTACTTC
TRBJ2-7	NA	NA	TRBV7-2	CASSTNGPTYEQYF	TGTGCCAGCAGCACCAATGGGCCGACCTACGAGCAGTACTTC
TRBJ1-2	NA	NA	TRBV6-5	CASSQPENYGYTF	TGTGCCAGCAGTCAACCGGAGAACTATGGCTACACCTTC
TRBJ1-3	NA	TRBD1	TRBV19	CASSMHTGAGNTIYF	TGTGCCAGTAGTATGCATACAGGGGCTGGAAACACCATATATTTT
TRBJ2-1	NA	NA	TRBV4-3	CASSQDRGGKAVNSYNEQFF	TGCGCCAGCAGCCAAGATCGGGGCGGGAAGGCCGTCAACTCCTACAATGAGCAGTTCTTC
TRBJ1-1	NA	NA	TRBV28	CASTIPRVGTEAFF	TGTGCCAGCACCATCCCTCGCGTTGGCACTGAAGCTTTCTTT
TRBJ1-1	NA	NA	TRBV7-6	CASSRPSGANTEAFF	TGTGCCAGCAGCAGACCTTCAGGGGCAAACACTGAAGCTTTCTTT
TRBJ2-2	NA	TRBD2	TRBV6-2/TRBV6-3	CASSRDYITGELFF	TGTGCCAGCAGTCGGGACTACATCACCGGGGAGCTGTTTTTT
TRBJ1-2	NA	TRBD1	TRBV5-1	CASSPDRVGYGYTF	TGCGCCAGCAGCCCGGACAGGGTTGGCTATGGCTACACCTTC
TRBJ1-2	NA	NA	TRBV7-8	CASSLIANYGYTF	TGTGCCAGCAGCTTAATAGCTAACTATGGCTACACCTTC
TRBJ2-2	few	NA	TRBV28	CASSLGVWGENTGELFF	TGTGCCAGCAGCCTCGGGGTTTGGGGGGAAAACACCGGGGAGCTGTTTTTT
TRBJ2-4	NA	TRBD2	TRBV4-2	CASSQDSGENIQYF	TGTGCCAGCAGCCAAGATAGCGGGGAGAACATTCAGTACTTC
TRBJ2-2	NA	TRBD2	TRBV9	CASQRLGGSGELFF	TGTGCCAGTCAACGATTGGGGGGGAGCGGGGAGCTGTTTTTT
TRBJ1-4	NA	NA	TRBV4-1	CASSRAGTPATNEKLFF	TGCGCCAGCAGTAGAGCCGGGACACCAGCAACTAATGAAAAACTGTTTTTT
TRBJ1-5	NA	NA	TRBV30	CAWSRVFRNQPQHF	TGTGCCTGGAGCAGGGTATTTCGGAATCAGCCCCAGCATTTT
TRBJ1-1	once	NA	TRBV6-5	CASSFYPRGTEAFF	TGTGCCAGCAGTTTTTACCCTAGGGGGACTGAAGCTTTCTTT
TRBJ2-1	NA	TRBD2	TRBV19	CASSWGGANEQFF	TGTGCCAGTAGTTGGGGGGGTGCGAATGAGCAGTTCTTC
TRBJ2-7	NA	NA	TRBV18	CASWGTSYEQYF	TGTGCCAGCTGGGGCACCTCCTACGAGCAGTACTTC
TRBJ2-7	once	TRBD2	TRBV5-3	CATIPGSGRCYEQYF	TGTGCCACCATTCCGGGCAGCGGGAGATGCTACGAGCAGTACTTC
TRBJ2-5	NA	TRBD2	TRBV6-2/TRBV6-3	CASSPHPRLADQETQYF	TGTGCCAGCAGTCCCCACCCTCGACTAGCGGACCAAGAGACCCAGTACTTC
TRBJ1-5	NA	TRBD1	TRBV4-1	CASSQFYRGSNQPQHF	TGCGCCAGCAGCCAGTTTTACAGGGGTAGCAATCAGCCCCAGCATTTT
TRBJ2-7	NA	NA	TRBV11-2	CASSLSRGYEQYF	TGTGCCAGCAGCTTATCCAGGGGTTACGAGCAGTACTTC
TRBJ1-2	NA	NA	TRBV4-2	CASSQGDRDYYGYTF	TGTGCCAGCAGCCAGGGAGACCGAGACTACTATGGCTACACCTTC
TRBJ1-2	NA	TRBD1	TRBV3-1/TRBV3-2	CASSLQGTGGGYTF	TGTGCCAGCAGCCTCCAGGGGACAGGGGGCGGCTACACCTTC
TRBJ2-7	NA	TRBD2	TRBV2	CASSDGTSFYEQYF	TGTGCCAGCAGTGATGGGACTAGCTTCTACGAGCAGTACTTC
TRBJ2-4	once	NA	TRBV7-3	CASSSLREGGNIQYF	TGTGCCAGCAGCTCACTCAGGGAAGGAGGGAACATTCAGTACTTC
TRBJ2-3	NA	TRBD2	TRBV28	CASSPIFDSGGLRDTQYF	TGTGCCAGCAGCCCTATCTTTGATAGCGGGGGGCTGAGGGATACGCAGTATTTT
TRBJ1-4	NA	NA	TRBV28	CASSLSSGASEKLFF	TGTGCCAGCAGTCTATCCTCAGGGGCAAGTGAAAAACTGTTTTTT
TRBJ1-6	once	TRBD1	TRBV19	CASRQGSATYSPLHF	TGTGCCAGTAGACAGGGGTCCGCCACTTATTCACCCCTCCACTTT
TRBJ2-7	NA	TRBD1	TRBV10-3	CAISRSTRDRGGEQYF	TGTGCCATCAGTCGAAGTACCCGGGACAGGGGTGGGGAGCAGTACTTC
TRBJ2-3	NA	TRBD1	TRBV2	CASLRDRGPDTQYF	TGTGCCAGTCTCCGGGACAGGGGGCCGGATACGCAGTATTTT
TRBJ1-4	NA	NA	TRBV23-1	CASSQSLAGGGGKLFF	TGCGCCAGCAGTCAATCACTCGCCGGGGGAGGTGGAAAACTGTTTTTT
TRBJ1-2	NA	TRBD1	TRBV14	CASSQVQGGSGYTF	TGTGCCAGCAGCCAAGTGCAAGGGGGCTCTGGCTACACCTTC
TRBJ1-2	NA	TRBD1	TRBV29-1	CSGRGVNGYTF	TGCAGCGGCAGGGGGGTCAATGGCTACACCTTC
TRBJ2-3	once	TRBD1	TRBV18	CASSPATGQRTDTQYF	TGTGCCAGCTCACCAGCTACGGGACAGCGCACAGATACGCAGTATTTT
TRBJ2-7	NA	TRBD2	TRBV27	CASSVALAGGPGEQYF	TGTGCCAGCAGTGTCGCACTAGCGGGAGGGCCGGGCGAGCAGTACTTC
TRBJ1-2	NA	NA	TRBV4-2	CASSRGQSVNYGYTF	TGTGCCAGCAGCCGCGGACAGTCTGTTAACTATGGCTACACCTTC
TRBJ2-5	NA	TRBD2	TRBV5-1	CASSSKRLAGHQETQYF	TGCGCCAGCAGCTCGAAAAGACTAGCGGGGCACCAAGAGACCCAGTACTTC
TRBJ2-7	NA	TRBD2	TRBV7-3	CASSPSGGGAHEQYF	TGTGCCAGCAGCCCCTCGGGCGGGGGGGCCCACGAGCAGTACTTC
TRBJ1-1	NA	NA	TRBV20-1	CSASNPSGDTEAFF	TGCAGTGCTAGTAATCCTTCGGGGGACACTGAAGCTTTCTTT
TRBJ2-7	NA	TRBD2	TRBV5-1	CASSPESGTSIHEQYF	TGCGCCAGCAGCCCTGAATCCGGGACTAGCATCCACGAGCAGTACTTC